The rows below give T cell receptor beta chains drawn from one sample of a study of cytomegalovirus exposure and HLA in healthy donors. Method: immunoSEQ multiplex PCR; TCRdb's copy keeps in-frame clones and lacks some. The data hold some 130,000 clones, with roughly 80% observed a single time. Material for sequencing was PBMCs. Source of these receptors: a man younger than 40 in good health and CMV-seronegative. Each CDR3 is given with its conserved first and last residue. D genes are given only for firm matches. Some rows mark clone size as missing; the rest say once, few, many or name a class of expanded clone.

abundance	v_gene	j_gene	d_gene	CDR3aa	CDR3nt
.	TRBV28	TRBJ2-7	TRBD1	CASRPGGTGNYEQYF	TGTGCCAGCAGACCCGGGGGGACAGGGAACTACGAGCAGTACTTC
.	TRBV7-2	TRBJ2-4	TRBD2	CASSLAGGGNIQYF	TGTGCCAGCAGCCTAGCGGGAGGAGGGAACATTCAGTACTTC
few	TRBV5-1	TRBJ1-1	TRBD1	CASSVQGIQYTEAFF	TGCGCCAGCAGCGTACAGGGGATCCAATACACTGAAGCTTTCTTT
once	TRBV27	TRBJ2-7	TRBD1	CASSHRGSSYEQYF	TGTGCCAGCAGTCACAGGGGCAGCTCCTACGAGCAGTACTTC
.	TRBV18	TRBJ2-7	.	CASSPIDQSYEQYF	TGTGCCAGCTCACCCATAGATCAATCCTACGAGCAGTACTTC
.	TRBV6-6	TRBJ2-4	.	CASSTENIQYF	TGTGCCAGCAGTACGGAAAACATTCAGTACTTC
.	TRBV28	TRBJ1-1	.	CASKTGPLEGTEAFF	TGTGCCAGCAAAACGGGTCCATTGGAAGGCACTGAAGCTTTCTTT
.	TRBV6-6	TRBJ1-5	TRBD1	CASSLGTGDSPQHF	TGTGCCAGCAGTTTAGGGACAGGGGACTCGCCCCAGCATTTT
.	TRBV6-5	TRBJ2-7	TRBD1	CASSSPGQSYEQYF	TGTGCCAGCAGTTCACCGGGACAGTCCTACGAGCAGTACTTC
.	TRBV18	TRBJ2-5	.	CASSPRGGTTGVLEQYF	TGTGCCAGCTCACCAAGGGGCGGGACCACGGGGGTTTTGGAGCAGTACTTC
.	TRBV7-9	TRBJ2-1	.	CASSLARRTSSYNEQFF	TGTGCCAGCAGCTTAGCCCGCAGGACAAGCTCCTACAATGAGCAGTTCTTC
.	TRBV5-1	TRBJ1-2	TRBD1	CASSLGGTVSANYGYTF	TGCGCCAGCAGCTTGGGGGGGACAGTTTCAGCTAACTATGGCTACACCTTC
.	TRBV5-1	TRBJ2-7	TRBD1	CASSLYIGGPEQYF	TGCGCCAGCAGCTTGTACATAGGGGGCCCCGAGCAGTACTTC
once	TRBV7-2	TRBJ2-3	.	CASSLFRISGTDTQYF	TGTGCCAGCAGCCTCTTTCGAATTAGCGGCACAGATACGCAGTATTTT
few	TRBV10-3	TRBJ1-1	.	CAISAQGNTEAFF	TGTGCCATCAGTGCTCAGGGGAACACTGAAGCTTTCTTT
few	TRBV7-9	TRBJ2-2	.	CASSLEEHTGELFF	TGTGCCAGCAGCTTAGAGGAGCACACCGGGGAGCTGTTTTTT
.	TRBV9	TRBJ2-3	.	CASSVAGTQYF	TGTGCCAGCAGCGTAGCCGGTACGCAGTATTTT
.	TRBV11-2	TRBJ1-2	.	CASSLDQAGGYYGYTF	TGTGCCAGCAGCTTAGATCAGGCGGGGGGGTACTATGGCTACACCTTC
.	TRBV11-3	TRBJ2-2	.	CASSSRTAGLTGELFF	TGTGCCAGCAGCTCAAGAACGGCAGGGTTAACCGGGGAGCTGTTTTTT
.	TRBV7-8	TRBJ2-5	TRBD2	CASSSTRGLAQETQYF	TGTGCCAGCAGCTCAACCCGGGGACTAGCGCAAGAGACCCAGTACTTC